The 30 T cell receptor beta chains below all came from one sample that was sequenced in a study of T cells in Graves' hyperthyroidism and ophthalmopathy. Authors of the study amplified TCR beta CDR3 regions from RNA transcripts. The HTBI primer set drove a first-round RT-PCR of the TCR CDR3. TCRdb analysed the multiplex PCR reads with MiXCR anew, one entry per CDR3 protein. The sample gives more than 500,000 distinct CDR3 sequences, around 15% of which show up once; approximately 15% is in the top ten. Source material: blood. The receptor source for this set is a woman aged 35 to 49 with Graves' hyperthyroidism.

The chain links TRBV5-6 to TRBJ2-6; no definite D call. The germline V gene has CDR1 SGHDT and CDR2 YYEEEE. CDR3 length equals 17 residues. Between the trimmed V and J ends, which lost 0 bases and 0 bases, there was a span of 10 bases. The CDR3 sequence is CASSLGVSLSGANVLTF. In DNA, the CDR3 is TGTGCCAGCAGCTTGGGGGTCAGCCTCTCTGGGGCCAACGTCCTGACTTTC.

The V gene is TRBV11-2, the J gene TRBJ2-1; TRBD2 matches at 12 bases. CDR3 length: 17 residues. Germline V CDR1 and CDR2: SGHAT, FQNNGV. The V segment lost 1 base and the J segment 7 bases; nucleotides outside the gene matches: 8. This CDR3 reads CASSLAPHLAGGNEQFF. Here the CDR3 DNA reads TGTGCCAGCAGCTTAGCCCCCCATCTAGCGGGAGGGAATGAGCAGTTCTTC.

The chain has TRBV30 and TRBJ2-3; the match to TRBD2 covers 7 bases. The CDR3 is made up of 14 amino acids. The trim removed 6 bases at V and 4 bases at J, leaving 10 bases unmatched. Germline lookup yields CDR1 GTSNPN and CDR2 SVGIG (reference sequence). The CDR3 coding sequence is TGTGCCTGCCTCCGAGGCGGGAGCCCAGATACGCAGTATTTT. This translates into CACLRGGSPDTQYF.

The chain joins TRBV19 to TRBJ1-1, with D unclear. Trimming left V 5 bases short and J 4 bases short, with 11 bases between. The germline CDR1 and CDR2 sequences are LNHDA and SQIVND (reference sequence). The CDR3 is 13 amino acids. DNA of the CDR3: TGTGCCAGTAGTCCAAGGACTGTCACTGAAGCTTTCTTT. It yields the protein CASSPRTVTEAFF.

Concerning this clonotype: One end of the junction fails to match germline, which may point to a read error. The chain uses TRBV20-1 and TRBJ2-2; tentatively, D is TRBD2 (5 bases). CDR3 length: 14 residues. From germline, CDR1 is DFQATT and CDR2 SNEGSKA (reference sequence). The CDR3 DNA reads TGCAGTGCCGAAGAGGGTCGGAACACCGAGGAGCTGTTTTTT. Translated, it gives CSAEEGRNTEELFF.

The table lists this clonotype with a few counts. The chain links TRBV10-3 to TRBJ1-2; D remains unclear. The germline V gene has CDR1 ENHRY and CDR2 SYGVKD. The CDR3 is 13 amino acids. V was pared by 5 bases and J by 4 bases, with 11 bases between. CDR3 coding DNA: TGTGCCATCAGTCCTCAGGAGTCCTATGGCTACACCTTC. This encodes CAISPQESYGYTF.

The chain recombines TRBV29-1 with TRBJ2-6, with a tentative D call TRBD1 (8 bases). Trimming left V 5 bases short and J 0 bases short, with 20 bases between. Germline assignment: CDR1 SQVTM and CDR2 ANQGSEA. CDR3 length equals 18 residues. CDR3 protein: CSVLDNRGGTSGANVLTF. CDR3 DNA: TGCAGCGTTCTTGATAACAGGGGGGGGACCTCTGGGGCCAACGTCCTGACTTTC.

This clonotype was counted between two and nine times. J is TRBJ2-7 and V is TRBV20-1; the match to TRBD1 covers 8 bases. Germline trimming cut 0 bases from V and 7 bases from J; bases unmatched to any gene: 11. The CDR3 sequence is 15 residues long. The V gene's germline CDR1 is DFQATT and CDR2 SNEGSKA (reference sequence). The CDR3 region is CSARDPGQGAGEQYF. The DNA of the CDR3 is TGCAGTGCTAGAGATCCAGGCCAGGGGGCGGGAGAGCAGTACTTC.

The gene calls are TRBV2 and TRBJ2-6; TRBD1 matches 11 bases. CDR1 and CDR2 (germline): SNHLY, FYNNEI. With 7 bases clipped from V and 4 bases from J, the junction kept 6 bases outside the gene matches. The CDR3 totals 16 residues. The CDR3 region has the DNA TGTGCCAGCACCGGACAGGGGGCCGCGGGGGCCAACGTCCTGACTTTC. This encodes CASTGQGAAGANVLTF.

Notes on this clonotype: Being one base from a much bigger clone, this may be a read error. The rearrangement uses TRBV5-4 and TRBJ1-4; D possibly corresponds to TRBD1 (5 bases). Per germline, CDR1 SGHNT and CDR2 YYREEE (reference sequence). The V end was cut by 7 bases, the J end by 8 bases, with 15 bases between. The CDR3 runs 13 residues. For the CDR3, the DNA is TGTGCCAGCGGTTGGGACCTGGGGGAAAAACTGTTTTTT. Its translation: CASGWDLGEKLFF.

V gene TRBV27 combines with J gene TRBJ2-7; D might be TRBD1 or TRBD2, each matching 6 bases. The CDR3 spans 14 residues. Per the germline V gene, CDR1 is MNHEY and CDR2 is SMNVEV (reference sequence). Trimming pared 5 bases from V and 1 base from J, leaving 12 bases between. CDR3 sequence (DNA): TGTGCCAGCAGTCCACAGGGACTGTCCTACGAGCAGTACTTC. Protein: CASSPQGLSYEQYF.

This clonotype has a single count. As DNA, the CDR3 is TGTGCCAGCAGTTTATCGACTAGCGGGGTGGGTAAAGGGGCTACGCAGTATTTT. It yields the protein CASSLSTSGVGKGATQYF. The chain is built from TRBV27 and TRBJ2-3, with TRBD2 matching over 11 bases. Germline V lookup: CDR1 MNHEY, CDR2 SMNVEV (reference sequence). The junction had 13 bases not matched to a gene; V was cut back by 0 bases and J by 8 bases. The CDR3 loop spans 18 amino acids.

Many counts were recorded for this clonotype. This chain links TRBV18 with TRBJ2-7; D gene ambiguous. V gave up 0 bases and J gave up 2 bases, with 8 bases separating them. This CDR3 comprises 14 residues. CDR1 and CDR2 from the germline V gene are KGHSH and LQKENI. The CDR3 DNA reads TGTGCCAGCTCACCACCGGTTAGGACCTACGAGCAGTACTTC. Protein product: CASSPPVRTYEQYF.

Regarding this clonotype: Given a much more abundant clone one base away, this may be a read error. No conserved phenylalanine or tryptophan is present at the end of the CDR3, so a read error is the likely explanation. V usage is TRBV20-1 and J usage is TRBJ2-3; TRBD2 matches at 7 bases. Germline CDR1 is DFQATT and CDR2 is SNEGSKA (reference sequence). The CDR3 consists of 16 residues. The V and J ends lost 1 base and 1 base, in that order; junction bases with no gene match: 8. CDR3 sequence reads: CSARGLQRGGTDTQYL. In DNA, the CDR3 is TGCAGTGCTAGAGGACTCCAGCGGGGCGGCACAGATACGCAGTATTTA.

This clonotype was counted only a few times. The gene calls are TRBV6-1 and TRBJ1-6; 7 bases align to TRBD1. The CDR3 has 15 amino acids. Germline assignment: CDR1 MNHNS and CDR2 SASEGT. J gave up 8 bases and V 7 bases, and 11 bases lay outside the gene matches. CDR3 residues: CASKKTGGTDSPLHF. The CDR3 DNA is TGTGCCAGCAAAAAAACCGGGGGGACAGATTCACCCCTCCACTTT.

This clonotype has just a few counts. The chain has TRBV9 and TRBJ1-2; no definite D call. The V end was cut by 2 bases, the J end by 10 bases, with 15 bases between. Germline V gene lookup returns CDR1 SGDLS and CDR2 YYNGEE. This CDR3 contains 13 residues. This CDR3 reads CASSVAPLGNYTF. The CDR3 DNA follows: TGTGCCAGCAGCGTGGCACCTCTGGGGAACTACACCTTC.

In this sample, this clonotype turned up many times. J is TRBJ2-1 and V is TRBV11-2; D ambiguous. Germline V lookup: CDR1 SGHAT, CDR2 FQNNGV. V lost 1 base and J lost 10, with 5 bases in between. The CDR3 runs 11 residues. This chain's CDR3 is CASSLAREQFF. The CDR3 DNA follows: TGTGCCAGCAGCTTAGCTAGGGAGCAGTTCTTC.

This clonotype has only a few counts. The CDR3, as DNA: TGCGCCAGCAGCTTGGGGACAGGGGCTGGAAACACCATATATTTT. It codes for CASSLGTGAGNTIYF. The rearrangement joins TRBV5-1 to TRBJ1-3; 9 nucleotides agree with TRBD1. Germline CDR1 reads SGHRS; CDR2 reads YFSETQ. V dropped 0 bases and J dropped 2; count of bases not matched to a gene: 0. The CDR3 has 15 amino acids.

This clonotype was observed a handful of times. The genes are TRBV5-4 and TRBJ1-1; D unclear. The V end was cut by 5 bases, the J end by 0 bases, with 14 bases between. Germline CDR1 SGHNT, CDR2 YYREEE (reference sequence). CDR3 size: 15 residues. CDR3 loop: CASSSLGPMNTEAFF. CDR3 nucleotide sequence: TGTGCCAGCAGTTCCCTAGGGCCGATGAACACTGAAGCTTTCTTT.

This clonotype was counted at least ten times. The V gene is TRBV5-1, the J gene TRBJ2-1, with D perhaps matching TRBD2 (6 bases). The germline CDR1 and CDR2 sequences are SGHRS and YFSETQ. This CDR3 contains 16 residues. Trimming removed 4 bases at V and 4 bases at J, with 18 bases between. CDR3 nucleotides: TGCGCCAGCAGCGCCCGGGACTGGGGCCCATACAATGAGCAGTTCTTC. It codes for CASSARDWGPYNEQFF.

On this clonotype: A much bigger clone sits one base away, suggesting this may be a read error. CDR3 residues: CAIKRQVGVAGASYNEQFF. As DNA, the CDR3 is TGTGCCATCAAGCGGCAGGTCGGTGTAGCGGGAGCATCCTACAATGAGCAGTTCTTC. This chain connects TRBV10-3 to TRBJ2-1, with 9 bases lining up with TRBD2. The CDR3 length is 19 residues. V was pared by 7 bases and J by 1 base, with 17 bases of the junction left unmatched. Looked up from germline, CDR1 is ENHRY and CDR2 is SYGVKD.

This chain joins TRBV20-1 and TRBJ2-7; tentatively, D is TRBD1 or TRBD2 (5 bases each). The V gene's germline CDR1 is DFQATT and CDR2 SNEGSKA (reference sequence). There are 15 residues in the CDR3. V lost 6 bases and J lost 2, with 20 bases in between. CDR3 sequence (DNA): TGCAGTGCACGAAAAAGGGGTACCGGGACCTACGAGCAGTACTTC. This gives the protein CSARKRGTGTYEQYF.

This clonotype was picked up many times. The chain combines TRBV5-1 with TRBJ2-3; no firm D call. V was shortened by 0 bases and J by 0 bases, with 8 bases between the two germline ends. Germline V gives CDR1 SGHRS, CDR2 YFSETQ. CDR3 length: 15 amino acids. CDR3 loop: CASSLGATSTDTQYF. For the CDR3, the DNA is TGCGCCAGCAGCTTGGGAGCGACTAGCACAGATACGCAGTATTTT.

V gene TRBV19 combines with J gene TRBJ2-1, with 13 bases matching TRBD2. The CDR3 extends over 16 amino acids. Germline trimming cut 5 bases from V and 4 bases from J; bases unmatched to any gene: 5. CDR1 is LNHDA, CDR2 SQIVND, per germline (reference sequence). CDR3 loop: CASSPGTSGVYNEQFF. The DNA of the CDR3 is TGTGCCAGTAGTCCCGGGACTAGCGGGGTTTACAATGAGCAGTTCTTC.

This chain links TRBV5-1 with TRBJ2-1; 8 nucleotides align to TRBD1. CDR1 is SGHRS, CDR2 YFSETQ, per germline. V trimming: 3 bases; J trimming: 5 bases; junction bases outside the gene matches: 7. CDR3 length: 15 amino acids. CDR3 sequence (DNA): TGCGCCAGCAGCTCTTTAGGGACAGGAAACAATGAGCAGTTCTTC. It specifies CASSSLGTGNNEQFF.

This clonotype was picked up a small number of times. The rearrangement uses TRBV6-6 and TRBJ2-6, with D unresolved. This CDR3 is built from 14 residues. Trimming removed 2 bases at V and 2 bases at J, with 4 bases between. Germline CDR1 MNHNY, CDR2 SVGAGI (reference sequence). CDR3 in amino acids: CASSYDTGANVLTF. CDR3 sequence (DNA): TGTGCCAGCAGTTACGACACTGGGGCCAACGTCCTGACTTTC.

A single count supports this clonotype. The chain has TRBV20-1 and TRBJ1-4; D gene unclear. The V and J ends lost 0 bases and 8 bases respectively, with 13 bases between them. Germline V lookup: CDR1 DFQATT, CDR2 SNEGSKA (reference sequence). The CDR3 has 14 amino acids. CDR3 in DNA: TGCAGTGCTAGAGAGGGCAGGCGGAACGAAAAACTGTTTTTT. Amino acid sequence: CSAREGRRNEKLFF.

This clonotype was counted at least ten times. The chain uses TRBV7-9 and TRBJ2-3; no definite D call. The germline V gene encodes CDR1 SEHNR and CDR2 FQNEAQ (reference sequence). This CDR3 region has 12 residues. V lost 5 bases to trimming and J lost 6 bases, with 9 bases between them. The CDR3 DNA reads TGTGCCAGCAGCCCAGCTCTTGATACGCAGTATTTT. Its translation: CASSPALDTQYF.

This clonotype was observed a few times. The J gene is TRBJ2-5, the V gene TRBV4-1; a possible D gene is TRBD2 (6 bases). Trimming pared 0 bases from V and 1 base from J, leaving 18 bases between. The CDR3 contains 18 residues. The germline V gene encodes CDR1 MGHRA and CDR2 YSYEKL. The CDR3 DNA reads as TGCGCCAGCAGCCAAGATTGGGGCGGAGCGGGCCGCCAAGAGACCCAGTACTTC. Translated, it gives CASSQDWGGAGRQETQYF.

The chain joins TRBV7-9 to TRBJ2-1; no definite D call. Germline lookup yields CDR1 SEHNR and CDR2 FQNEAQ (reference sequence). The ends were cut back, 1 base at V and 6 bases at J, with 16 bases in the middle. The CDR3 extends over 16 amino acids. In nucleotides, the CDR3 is TGTGCCAGCAGCTTAGTTGGATCCCGGCTGAGCAATGAGCAGTTCTTC. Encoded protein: CASSLVGSRLSNEQFF.